Following are 8 T cell receptor beta chains from one sample sequenced in a study of T-cell reconstitution after alpha-beta-depleted transplantation in children. TCRbeta library construction was performed incorporating unique molecular identifiers. One entry per CDR3 protein, called by TCRdb with MiXCR from the PCR reads. The table has approximately 500,000 distinct CDR3 sequences, roughly 27% seen once. This specimen consisted of PBMCs, obtained before TCRalphabeta/CD19-depleted stem cell transplant. These receptors originate from a boy less than two years old with Wiskott-Aldrich syndrome, due to receive a stem cell transplant.

This clonotype has a count of ten or more. The CDR3 region has the DNA TGCGCCAGCAGCAGGGATACCAACTACGAGCAGTACTTC. This sequence encodes CASSRDTNYEQYF. The rearrangement joins TRBV5-1 to TRBJ2-7; D not certain. In germline, CDR1 is SGHRS, CDR2 YFSETQ. The CDR3 spans 13 residues. Trimming took 4 bases from V and 3 from J, leaving 11 bases between them.

The gene calls are TRBV10-3 and TRBJ2-7; 11 nucleotides agree with TRBD2. CDR3 length: 13 residues. The junction had 8 bases not matched to a gene; V was cut back by 11 bases and J by 5 bases. Germline lookup yields CDR1 ENHRY and CDR2 SYGVKD. The CDR3 sequence is CAATSGSIDEQYF. As DNA, the CDR3 is TGTGCCGCTACTAGCGGGAGTATCGACGAGCAGTACTTC.

The chain has TRBV10-3 and TRBJ2-7; TRBD2 matches 12 bases. V was clipped by 3 bases and J by 5 bases; unmatched bases: 11. This CDR3 comprises 17 residues. Germline CDR1 and CDR2: ENHRY and SYGVKD. CDR3 nucleotides: TGTGCCATCAGTGAATCCACCCTAGCGGGAGGGCTCAACGAGCAGTACTTC. Its translation: CAISESTLAGGLNEQYF.

The V and J genes are TRBV5-1 and TRBJ1-6, with D uncertain. The germline V gene has CDR1 SGHRS and CDR2 YFSETQ. The CDR3 contains 13 residues. The germline V and J ends were trimmed by 0 bases and 10 bases, with 8 bases remaining between them. The CDR3 protein is CASSLDVGSPLHF. Here the CDR3 DNA reads TGCGCCAGCAGCTTGGATGTCGGGTCACCCCTCCACTTT.

Regarding this clonotype: Mismatch with germline at one junction end may stem from a read error. The chain employs TRBV5-1 and TRBJ2-6, with 10 bases aligning to TRBD2. This CDR3 contains 18 residues. Per germline, CDR1 SGHRS and CDR2 YFSETQ. CDR3 DNA sequence: TGCGCCAGCAGCAGAGGACTAGCGGCCTTCTCTGGGGCCAACGGCCTGACTTTC. Its protein is CASSRGLAAFSGANGLTF. Complete variable domain (other parts from reference TRBV5-1 and TRBJ2-6): KAGVTQTPRYLIKTRGQQVTLSCSPISGHRSVSWYQQTPGQGLQFLFEYFSETQRNKGNFPGRFSGRQFSNSRSEMNVSTLELGDSALYLCASSRGLAAFSGANGLTFGAGSRLTVL.

Comment on this clonotype: Since a much larger clone is just one base distant, this may be a read error. This chain links TRBV5-1 with TRBJ2-1, with 8 bases aligning to TRBD2. Looked up from germline, CDR1 is SGHRS and CDR2 is YFSETQ. This CDR3 has 15 amino acids. CDR3: CASSSVRTSGNDQFF. The CDR3 DNA reads TGCGCCAGCAGCTCCGTACGTACTAGCGGCAATGACCAGTTCTTC.

The chain combines TRBV2 with TRBJ2-4; D is perhaps TRBD1 (6 bases). Germline V gives CDR1 SNHLY, CDR2 FYNNEI. This CDR3 contains 15 residues. Trimming pared 6 bases from V and 3 bases from J, leaving 15 bases between. The CDR3 is CASRGNRVDKNIQYF. For the CDR3, the DNA is TGTGCCAGCAGAGGGAACAGGGTGGACAAAAACATTCAGTACTTC.

The table lists this clonotype with a few counts. For the CDR3, the DNA is TGCAGCGTTGGGCAGGGGGCTAGAGAGACCCAGTACTTC. This codes for CSVGQGARETQYF. This chain joins TRBV29-1 and TRBJ2-5; 8 bases map to TRBD1. Germline V lookup: CDR1 SQVTM, CDR2 ANQGSEA. Unmatched junction bases numbered 5, after V lost 4 bases and J lost 4 bases. This CDR3 contains 13 residues.